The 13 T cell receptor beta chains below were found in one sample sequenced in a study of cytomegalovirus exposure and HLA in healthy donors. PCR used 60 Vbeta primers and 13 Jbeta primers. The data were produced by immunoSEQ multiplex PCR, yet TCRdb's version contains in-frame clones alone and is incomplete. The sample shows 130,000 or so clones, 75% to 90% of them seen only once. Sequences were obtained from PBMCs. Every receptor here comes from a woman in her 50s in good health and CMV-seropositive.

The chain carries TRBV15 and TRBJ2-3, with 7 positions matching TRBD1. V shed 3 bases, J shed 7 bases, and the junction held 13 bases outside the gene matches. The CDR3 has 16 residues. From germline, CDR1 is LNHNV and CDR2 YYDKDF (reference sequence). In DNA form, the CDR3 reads TGTGCCACCAGCAGTCCTTCGGGGCAGGGGGTTAATACGCAGTATTTT. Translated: CATSSPSGQGVNTQYF.

In DNA form, the CDR3 reads TGTGCCAGCAGCGCTAACCCCCCGGGACAGGGGTATGGCTACACCTTC. This encodes CASSANPPGQGYGYTF. J is TRBJ1-2 and V is TRBV7-9; 10 bases map to TRBD1. Germline-derived CDR1 and CDR2 are SEHNR and FQNEAQ (reference sequence). V lost 5 bases to trimming and J lost 5 bases; unmatched junction nucleotides: 11. This CDR3 is built from 16 residues.

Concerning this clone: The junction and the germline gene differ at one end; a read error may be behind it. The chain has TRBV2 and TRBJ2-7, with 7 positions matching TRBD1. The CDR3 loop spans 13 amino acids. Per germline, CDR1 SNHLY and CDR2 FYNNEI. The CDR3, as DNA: TGTGCCGTCCTCGGGACAGAAGATTACGAGCAGTGCTTC. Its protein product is CAVLGTEDYEQCF. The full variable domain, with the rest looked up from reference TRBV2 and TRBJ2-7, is EPEVTQTPSHQVTQMGQEVILRCVPISNHLYFYWYRQILGQKVEFLVSFYNNEISEKSEIFDDQFSVERPDGSNFTLKIRSTKLEDSAMYFCAVLGTEDYEQCFGPGTRLTVT.

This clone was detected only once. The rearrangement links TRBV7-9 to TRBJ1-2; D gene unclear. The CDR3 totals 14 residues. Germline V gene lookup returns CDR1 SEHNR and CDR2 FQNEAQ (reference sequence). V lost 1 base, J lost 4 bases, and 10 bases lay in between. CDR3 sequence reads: CASSLGGTPYGYTF. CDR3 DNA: TGTGCCAGCAGCTTAGGAGGCACCCCCTATGGCTACACCTTC.

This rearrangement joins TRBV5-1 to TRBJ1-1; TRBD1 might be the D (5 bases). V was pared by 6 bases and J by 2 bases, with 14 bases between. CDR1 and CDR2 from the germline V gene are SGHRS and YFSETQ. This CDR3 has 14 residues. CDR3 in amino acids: CASTQGAANTEAFF. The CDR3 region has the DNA TGCGCCAGCACCCAAGGGGCAGCCAACACTGAAGCTTTCTTT.

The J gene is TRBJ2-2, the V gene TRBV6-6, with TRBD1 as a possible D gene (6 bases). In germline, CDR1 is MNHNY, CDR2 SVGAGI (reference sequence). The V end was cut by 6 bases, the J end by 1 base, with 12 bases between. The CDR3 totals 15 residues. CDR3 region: CASSRRRGNTGELFF. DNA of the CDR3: TGTGCCAGCAGCCGCCGCAGGGGGAACACCGGGGAGCTGTTTTTT.

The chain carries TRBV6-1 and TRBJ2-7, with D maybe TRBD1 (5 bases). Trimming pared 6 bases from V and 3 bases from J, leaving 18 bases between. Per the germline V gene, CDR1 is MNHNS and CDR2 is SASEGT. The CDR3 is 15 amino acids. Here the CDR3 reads CASSSNRQPFYEQYF. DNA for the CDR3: TGTGCCAGCAGCTCGAACAGGCAACCCTTCTACGAGCAGTACTTC.

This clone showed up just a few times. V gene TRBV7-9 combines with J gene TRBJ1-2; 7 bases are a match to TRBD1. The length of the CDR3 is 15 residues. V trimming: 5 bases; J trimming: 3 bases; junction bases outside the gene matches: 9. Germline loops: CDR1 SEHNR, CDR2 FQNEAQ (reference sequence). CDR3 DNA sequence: TGTGCCAGCAGCCAGACGACAGGGTTGGACTATGGCTACACCTTC. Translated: CASSQTTGLDYGYTF.

DNA for the CDR3: TGCGCCAGCAGCTCCGGGACAGGGGGCATAGGAGAGACCCAGTACTTC. Its protein product is CASSSGTGGIGETQYF. This rearrangement joins TRBV5-1 to TRBJ2-5; TRBD1 matches 12 bases. Germline CDR1 is SGHRS and CDR2 is YFSETQ. J gave up 4 bases and V 3 bases, and 7 bases lay outside the gene matches. The length of the CDR3 is 16 residues.

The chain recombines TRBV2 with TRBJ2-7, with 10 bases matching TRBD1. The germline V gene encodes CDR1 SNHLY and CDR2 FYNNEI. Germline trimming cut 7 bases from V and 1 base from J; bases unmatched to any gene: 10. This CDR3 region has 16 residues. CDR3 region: CASIGKLGQGSYEQYF. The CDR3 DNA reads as TGTGCCAGCATTGGGAAATTGGGACAGGGGTCCTACGAGCAGTACTTC.

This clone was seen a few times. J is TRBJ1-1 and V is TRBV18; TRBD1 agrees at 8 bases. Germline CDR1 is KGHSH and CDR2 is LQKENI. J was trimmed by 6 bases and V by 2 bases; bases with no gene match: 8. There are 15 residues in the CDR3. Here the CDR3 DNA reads TGTGCCAGCTCACCATGGACAGGGCGAGGATCTGAAGCTTTCTTT. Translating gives CASSPWTGRGSEAFF.

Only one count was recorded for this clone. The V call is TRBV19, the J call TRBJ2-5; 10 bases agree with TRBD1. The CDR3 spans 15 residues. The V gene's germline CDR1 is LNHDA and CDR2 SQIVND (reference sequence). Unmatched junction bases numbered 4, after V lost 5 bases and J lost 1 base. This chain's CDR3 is CASSFRDRGQETQYF. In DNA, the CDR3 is TGTGCCAGTAGTTTCCGGGACAGGGGCCAAGAGACCCAGTACTTC.

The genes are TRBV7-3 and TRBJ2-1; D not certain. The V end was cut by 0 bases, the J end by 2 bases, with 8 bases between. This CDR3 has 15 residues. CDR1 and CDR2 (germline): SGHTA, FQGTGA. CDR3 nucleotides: TGTGCCAGCAGCTTAACCGGGTCCCCCTACAATGAGCAGTTCTTC. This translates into CASSLTGSPYNEQFF.